This T cell receptor beta chain was profiled in a study of cytomegalovirus exposure and HLA in healthy donors. Researchers ran the PCR with 60 Vbeta and 13 Jbeta primers. TCRdb's table, derived via immunoSEQ multiplex PCR, lists solely in-frame clones and lacks some. In the table there are roughly 200,000 clones, 80% to 85% of which are singletons. Germline V lookup: CDR1 MNHNY, CDR2 SVGAGI (reference sequence). The CDR3 sequence is 13 residues long. With V trimmed by 9 bases and J by 6 bases, 7 bases remained unmatched. Sequencing was done on a sample of PBMCs. The source of this sequence is a woman between 35 and 50 years old in good health and CMV-seronegative. This chain connects TRBV6-6 to TRBJ2-2, with TRBD1 matching over 7 bases. The CDR3 nucleotides read TGTGCCAGTTTTAGCAGGGGGTCCGGGGAGCTGTTTTTT. It specifies CASFSRGSGELFF.